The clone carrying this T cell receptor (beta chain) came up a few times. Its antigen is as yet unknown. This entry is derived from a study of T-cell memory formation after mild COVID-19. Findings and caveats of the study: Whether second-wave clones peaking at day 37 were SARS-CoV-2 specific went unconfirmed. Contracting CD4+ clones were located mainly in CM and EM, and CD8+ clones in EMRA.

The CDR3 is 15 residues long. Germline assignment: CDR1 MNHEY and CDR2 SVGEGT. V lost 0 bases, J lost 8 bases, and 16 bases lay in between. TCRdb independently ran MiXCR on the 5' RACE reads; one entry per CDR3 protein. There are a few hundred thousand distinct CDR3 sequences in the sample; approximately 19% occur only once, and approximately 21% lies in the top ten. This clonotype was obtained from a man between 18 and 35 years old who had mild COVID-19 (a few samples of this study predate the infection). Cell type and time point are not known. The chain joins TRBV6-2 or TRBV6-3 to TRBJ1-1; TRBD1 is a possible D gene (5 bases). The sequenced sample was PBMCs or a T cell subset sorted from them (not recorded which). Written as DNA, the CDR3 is TGTGCCAGCAGTTACTCGATGGGGGGTCACGGGGAAGCTTTCTTT. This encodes CASSYSMGGHGEAFF.